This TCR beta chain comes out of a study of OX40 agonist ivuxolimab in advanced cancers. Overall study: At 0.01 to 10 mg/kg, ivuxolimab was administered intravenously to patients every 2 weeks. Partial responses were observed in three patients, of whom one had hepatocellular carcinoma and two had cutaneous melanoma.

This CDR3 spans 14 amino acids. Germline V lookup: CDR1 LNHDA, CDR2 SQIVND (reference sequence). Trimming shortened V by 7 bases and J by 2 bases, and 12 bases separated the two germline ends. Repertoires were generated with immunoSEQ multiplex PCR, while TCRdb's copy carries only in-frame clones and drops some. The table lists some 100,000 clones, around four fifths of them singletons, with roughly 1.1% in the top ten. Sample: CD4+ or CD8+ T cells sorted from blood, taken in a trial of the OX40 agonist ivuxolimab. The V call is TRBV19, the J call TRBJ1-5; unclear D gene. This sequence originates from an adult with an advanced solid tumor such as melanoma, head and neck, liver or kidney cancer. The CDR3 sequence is CASTEGLRNQPQHF. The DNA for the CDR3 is TGTGCCAGTACGGAGGGCCTGCGCAATCAGCCCCAGCATTTT.